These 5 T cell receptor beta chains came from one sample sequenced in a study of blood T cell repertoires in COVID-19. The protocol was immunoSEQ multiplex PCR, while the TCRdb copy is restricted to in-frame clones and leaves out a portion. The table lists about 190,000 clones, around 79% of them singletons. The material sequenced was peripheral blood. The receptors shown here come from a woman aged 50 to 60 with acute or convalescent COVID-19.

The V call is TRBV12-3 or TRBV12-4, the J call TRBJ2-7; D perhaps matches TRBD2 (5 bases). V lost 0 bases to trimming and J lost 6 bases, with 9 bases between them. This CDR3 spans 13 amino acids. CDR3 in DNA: TGTGCCAGCAGTTTAGCGGGAGTAACCGAGCAGTACTTC. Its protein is CASSLAGVTEQYF.

The DNA of the CDR3 is TGTGCCAGCAGCCGTAGCGGAAGCTCCTACAATGAGCAGTTCTTC. Its protein is CASSRSGSSYNEQFF. The V gene is TRBV6-2 or TRBV6-3, the J gene TRBJ2-1, with a possible D match to TRBD2 (6 bases). Trimming removed 6 bases at V and 0 bases at J, with 12 bases between. The CDR3 loop spans 15 amino acids. The germline gives CDR1 MNHEY, CDR2 SVGEGT.

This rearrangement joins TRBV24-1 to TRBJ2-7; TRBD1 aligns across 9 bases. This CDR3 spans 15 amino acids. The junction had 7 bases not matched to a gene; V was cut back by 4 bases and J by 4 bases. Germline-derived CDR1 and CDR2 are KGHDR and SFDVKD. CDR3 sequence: CATSERDRGKYEQYF. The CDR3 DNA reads TGTGCCACCAGTGAACGCGACAGGGGGAAATACGAGCAGTACTTC.

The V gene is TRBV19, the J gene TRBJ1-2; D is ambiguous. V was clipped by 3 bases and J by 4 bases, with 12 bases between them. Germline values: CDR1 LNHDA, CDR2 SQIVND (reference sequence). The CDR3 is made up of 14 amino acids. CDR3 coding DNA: TGTGCCAGTAGTATCCCGGGTACGGGCTATGGCTACACCTTC. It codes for CASSIPGTGYGYTF.

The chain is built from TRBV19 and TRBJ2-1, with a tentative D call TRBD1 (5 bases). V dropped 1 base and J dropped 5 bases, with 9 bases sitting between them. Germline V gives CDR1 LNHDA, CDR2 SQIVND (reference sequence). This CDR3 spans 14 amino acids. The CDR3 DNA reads TGTGCCAGTAGTATAGGGTCAGGGAACAATGAGCAGTTCTTC. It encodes CASSIGSGNNEQFF. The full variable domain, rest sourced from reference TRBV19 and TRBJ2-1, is DGGITQSPKYLFRKEGQNVTLSCEQNLNHDAMYWYRQDPGQGLRLIYYSQIVNDFQKGDIAEGYSVSREKKESFPLTVTSAQKNPTAFYLCASSIGSGNNEQFFGPGTRLTVL.